This T cell receptor (beta chain) was profiled in a study of early T cells in non-severe SARS-CoV-2 infection. For the study at large: Sequencing of unsorted whole blood was done on bulk RNA, leaving chains unpaired.

Attachment of unique molecular identifiers was made to individual cDNA molecules. TCRdb fed the 5' RACE reads into MiXCR, producing one record per CDR3 protein. The repertoire holds about 64,000 distinct CDR3 sequences, with about an eighth as singletons. V lost 4 bases and J lost 4, with 4 bases in between. CDR1 and CDR2 from the germline V gene are SQVTM and ANQGSEA. The CDR3 consists of 11 residues. This chain connects TRBV29-1 to TRBJ1-4; D ambiguous. The receptor was isolated from an adult who was a healthcare worker with PCR-confirmed SARS-CoV-2 infection or an uninfected control (not recorded which). The sequenced sample was whole blood. CDR3 sequence reads: CSVVNNEKLFF. DNA of the CDR3: TGCAGCGTTGTTAATAATGAAAAACTGTTTTTT.